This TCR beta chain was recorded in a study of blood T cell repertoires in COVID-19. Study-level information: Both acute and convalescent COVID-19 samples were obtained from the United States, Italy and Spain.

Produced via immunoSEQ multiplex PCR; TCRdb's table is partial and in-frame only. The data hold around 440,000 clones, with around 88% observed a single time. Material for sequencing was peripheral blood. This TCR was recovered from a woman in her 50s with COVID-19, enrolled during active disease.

The DNA of the CDR3 is TGTGCCAGCAGCTTACGGACAGTTTTGGGAGCCTACAATGAGCAGTTCTTC. This codes for CASSLRTVLGAYNEQFF. The chain employs TRBV11-2 and TRBJ2-1; weak D call: TRBD1 (6 bases). The germline gives CDR1 SGHAT, CDR2 FQNNGV. The CDR3 covers 17 residues. V was clipped by 2 bases and J by 2 bases, with 16 bases between them.